A single sample gave rise to the 25 T cell receptor beta chains below, sequenced in a study of shared clonotypes between healthy human individuals. Clones were sequenced by immunoSEQ multiplex PCR, and TCRdb holds only the in-frame ones, with some missing. The sample carries some 500,000 clones, roughly three quarters recorded once. Sequenced input: PBMCs. All receptors derive from a woman aged 40 to 55 in good health. Some clones in this sample may be carry-over from other donors' samples.

V gene TRBV7-2 combines with J gene TRBJ2-5; TRBD2 agrees at 9 bases. Germline CDR1 is SGHTA and CDR2 is FQGNSA. This CDR3 contains 14 residues. The trim removed 0 bases at V and 10 bases at J, leaving 6 bases unmatched. CDR3 residues: CASSLARLAAIQYF. CDR3 sequence (DNA): TGTGCCAGCAGCTTAGCGCGACTAGCGGCGATCCAGTACTTC.

This rearrangement joins TRBV28 to TRBJ1-5; a possible D gene is TRBD1 (5 bases). CDR3 length: 14 amino acids. CDR1 is MDHEN, CDR2 SYDVKM, per germline. Trimming shortened V by 0 bases and J by 4 bases, and 7 bases separated the two germline ends. The CDR3 protein is CASSLWGENQPQHF. DNA of the CDR3: TGTGCCAGCAGTTTATGGGGGGAGAATCAGCCCCAGCATTTT.

The gene calls are TRBV6-1 and TRBJ2-1, with D maybe TRBD2 (5 bases). Trimming left V 5 bases short and J 13 bases short, with 12 bases between. This CDR3 is built from 11 residues. Looked up from germline, CDR1 is MNHNS and CDR2 is SASEGT. In nucleotides, the CDR3 is TGTGCCAGCAGTTACGGAGGCTCACAGTTCTTC. It is translated as CASSYGGSQFF.

The chain joins TRBV28 to TRBJ2-6; 11 nucleotides align to TRBD1. CDR1 is MDHEN, CDR2 SYDVKM, per germline. This CDR3 is built from 17 residues. V shed 6 bases and J 0 bases; nucleotides not matched to a gene: 4. CDR3 sequence reads: CASSTGTGGSGANVLTF. The CDR3 DNA reads as TGTGCCAGCAGCACCGGGACAGGGGGCTCTGGGGCCAACGTCCTGACTTTC.

The chain carries TRBV6-4 and TRBJ2-6; D gene uncertain. CDR1 is MRHNA and CDR2 is SNTAGT in the germline V gene. Trimming removed 0 bases at V and 1 base at J, with 4 bases between. The CDR3 runs 15 residues. CDR3 residues: CASSDSHSGANVLTF. The CDR3, as DNA: TGTGCCAGCAGTGACTCACATTCTGGGGCCAACGTCCTGACTTTC.

This chain links TRBV25-1 with TRBJ2-1; D is perhaps TRBD2 (6 bases). Germline lookup yields CDR1 MGHDK and CDR2 SYGVNS. V was clipped by 4 bases and J by 6 bases, with 13 bases between them. CDR3 length: 14 amino acids. CDR3 in amino acids: CASSGTGDFNEQFF. The CDR3, as DNA: TGTGCCAGCAGTGGAACGGGAGACTTCAATGAGCAGTTCTTC.

The chain is built from TRBV28 and TRBJ2-5; 7 nucleotides align to TRBD2. Per germline, CDR1 MDHEN and CDR2 SYDVKM. Trimming at V came to 8 bases and at J to 9 bases, leaving 21 bases not matched to a gene. CDR3 size: 16 residues. In DNA form, the CDR3 reads TGTGCCAGCGAAAGAGGGCGGCTAGCGGTCCGGGGGGCCCAGTACTTC. It is translated as CASERGRLAVRGAQYF.

This clone is a singleton in its sample. A far larger clone is one nucleotide away, so this likely arose from a read error. The same CDR3 can be traced to other DNA sequences in this sample. J is TRBJ2-5 and V is TRBV30; D gene uncertain. The CDR3 spans 14 residues. The germline gives CDR1 GTSNPN, CDR2 SVGIG (reference sequence). V was cut by 3 bases and J by 3 bases, with 14 bases left in between. The CDR3 loop is CAWRRLLYKETQYF. Here the CDR3 DNA reads TGTGCCTGGAGGAGACTCCTGTACAAAGAGACCCAGTACTTC.

V usage is TRBV25-1 and J usage is TRBJ1-1; D is possibly TRBD1 (5 bases). Trimming took off 1 base at V and 5 bases at J, with 8 bases between the two ends. The CDR3 sequence is 13 residues long. Germline CDR1 is MGHDK and CDR2 is SYGVNS. The CDR3 DNA sequence: TGTGCCAGCAGTGAATTTCGGGGGACTGAAGCTTTCTTT. Translated: CASSEFRGTEAFF.

This chain links TRBV6-5 with TRBJ2-3; the D gene could be TRBD1 or TRBD2 (6 bases each). The CDR3 covers 15 residues. Looked up from germline, CDR1 is MNHEY and CDR2 is SVGAGI. V gave up 6 bases and J gave up 2 bases, with 15 bases separating them. The CDR3 bases are TGTGCCAGCAGCCCGAGGAGGGGGTCCACAGATACGCAGTATTTT. It specifies CASSPRRGSTDTQYF.

This clone was observed a single time. This chain links TRBV4-1 with TRBJ2-1; D may be TRBD2 (6 bases). The V end lost 4 bases, the J end lost 5 bases, and 18 bases lay between the germline ends. CDR1 and CDR2 from the germline V gene are MGHRA and YSYEKL. The CDR3 consists of 16 residues. CDR3 DNA sequence: TGCGCCAGCAGCCTCTCGGTGGCTAGCGTGAACAATGAGCAGTTCTTC. This translates into CASSLSVASVNNEQFF.

This clone was recorded at least ten times. V usage is TRBV23-1 and J usage is TRBJ2-7; TRBD1 agrees at 9 bases. TRBV23-1 is marked as an open reading frame, function uncertain. Unmatched junction bases numbered 7, after V lost 2 bases and J lost 5 bases. The CDR3 loop spans 15 amino acids. The CDR3 sequence is CASSQTGTGNHEQYF. CDR3 nucleotides: TGCGCCAGCAGTCAAACCGGGACAGGGAACCACGAGCAGTACTTC.

The J gene is TRBJ2-1, the V gene TRBV4-1; D might be TRBD1 or TRBD2, each matching 5 bases. The CDR3 covers 16 residues. V dropped 0 bases and J dropped 0 bases, with 9 bases sitting between them. Germline V gene data show CDR1 as MGHRA and CDR2 as YSYEKL. The CDR3 region is CASSQDRDHSYNEQFF. CDR3 sequence (DNA): TGCGCCAGCAGCCAAGACCGGGACCACTCCTACAATGAGCAGTTCTTC.

This clone was seen a few times. This chain joins TRBV18 and TRBJ1-5; D perhaps matches TRBD1 (6 bases). The CDR3 is made up of 14 amino acids. The germline V gene encodes CDR1 KGHSH and CDR2 LQKENI. V was pared by 6 bases and J by 5 bases, with 14 bases between. This CDR3 is CASSLGHLDQPQHF. The CDR3 region has the DNA TGTGCCAGCTCTTTGGGACACCTAGATCAGCCCCAGCATTTT.

The V and J genes are TRBV19 and TRBJ1-1; D unresolved. Trimming pared 7 bases from V and 2 bases from J, leaving 14 bases between. This CDR3 is 14 amino acids long. Germline CDR1 is LNHDA and CDR2 is SQIVND (reference sequence). The CDR3 loop reads CASTGRTRNTEAFF. CDR3 in DNA: TGTGCCAGTACCGGACGGACCCGAAACACTGAAGCTTTCTTT.

This clone has only one observation. V usage is TRBV2 and J usage is TRBJ2-7; D may be TRBD1 (6 bases). Germline CDR1 SNHLY, CDR2 FYNNEI. The ends were cut back, 4 bases at V and 5 bases at J, with 36 bases in the middle. CDR3 length: 21 residues. The CDR3 region is CASSGPRKESTGIVGTDEQYF. CDR3 nucleotide sequence: TGTGCCAGCAGTGGACCCCGAAAAGAGAGTACAGGGATTGTCGGTACCGACGAGCAGTACTTC.

V usage is TRBV29-1 and J usage is TRBJ1-2, with unresolved D. The V end was cut by 2 bases, the J end by 2 bases, with 9 bases between. The CDR3 length is 13 residues. Germline CDR1 SQVTM, CDR2 ANQGSEA. The CDR3 reads CSVESGANYGYTF. The CDR3 DNA is TGCAGCGTTGAATCGGGCGCCAACTATGGCTACACCTTC. The full variable domain, completed using reference TRBV29-1 and TRBJ1-2, is SAVISQKPSRDICQRGTSLTIQCQVDSQVTMMFWYRQQPGQSLTLIATANQGSEATYESGFVIDKFPISRPNLTFSTLTVSNMSPEDSSIYLCSVESGANYGYTFGSGTRLTVV.

The chain combines TRBV28 with TRBJ1-5, with 7 bases identical to TRBD1. The CDR3 spans 16 residues. Germline trimming cut 5 bases from V and 2 bases from J; bases unmatched to any gene: 9. Germline V gene sequence: CDR1 MDHEN, CDR2 SYDVKM. CDR3: CASSPQGGWGNQPQHF. CDR3 DNA: TGTGCCAGCAGTCCGCAGGGGGGCTGGGGCAATCAGCCCCAGCATTTT.

A remark on this clone: A much larger clone sits a single nucleotide away, making a read error possible. The CDR3 protein is CAWKSGGETQYF. As DNA, the CDR3 is TGTGCCTGGAAAAGCGGGGGGGAGACCCAGTACTTC. The V call is TRBV30, the J call TRBJ2-5; 9 nucleotides agree with TRBD2. The CDR3 runs 12 residues. Germline values: CDR1 GTSNPN, CDR2 SVGIG (reference sequence). The junction had 2 bases not matched to a gene; V was cut back by 4 bases and J by 5 bases.

CDR3 bases: TGTGCCAGCAGCAAAGATGGACAGGGGGCCCTACCCGAAAAACTGTTTTTT. This codes for CASSKDGQGALPEKLFF. J is TRBJ1-4 and V is TRBV21-1; TRBD1, the table's D call, lacks a check against the DNA. TRBV21-1 is classified as a pseudogene. CDR3 size: 17 residues.

The chain recombines TRBV28 with TRBJ2-5; unclear D gene. Germline V gives CDR1 MDHEN, CDR2 SYDVKM. This CDR3 has 16 residues. The ends were cut back, 4 bases at V and 2 bases at J, with 17 bases in the middle. CDR3 protein: CASSSNTWTVQETQYF. The CDR3 DNA follows: TGTGCCAGCAGTTCCAATACATGGACCGTTCAAGAGACCCAGTACTTC. The entire variable domain, with the rest obtained from reference TRBV28 and TRBJ2-5, is as follows: DVKVTQSSRYLVKRTGEKVFLECVQDMDHENMFWYRQDPGLGLRLIYFSYDVKMKEKGDIPEGYSVSREKKERFSLILESASTNQTSMYLCASSSNTWTVQETQYFGPGTRLLVL.

This chain links TRBV7-2 with TRBJ2-7, with D possibly being TRBD2 (5 bases). CDR3 length equals 14 residues. The germline V gene encodes CDR1 SGHTA and CDR2 FQGNSA. V lost 1 base to trimming and J lost 5 bases, with 12 bases between them. The CDR3 nucleotides read TGTGCCAGCAGCTTAGATGATAGCGCGGACGAGCAGTACTTC. Translating gives CASSLDDSADEQYF.

V usage is TRBV18 and J usage is TRBJ2-5, with TRBD1 matching 7 bases. Germline values: CDR1 KGHSH, CDR2 LQKENI. The CDR3 totals 15 residues. Trimming removed 4 bases from V and 5 bases from J; junction bases left unmatched: 10. Here the CDR3 reads CASSRRQGVLETQYF. The CDR3 DNA sequence: TGTGCCAGCTCACGCAGACAGGGTGTTTTGGAGACCCAGTACTTC.

V is TRBV2 and J is TRBJ2-1, with 12 bases identical to TRBD1. From germline, CDR1 is SNHLY and CDR2 FYNNEI. The CDR3 is 16 residues long. J was trimmed by 6 bases and V by 6 bases; bases with no gene match: 9. The CDR3 DNA is TGTGCCAGCAGCTCCCCCTGGGACAGGGGGCCCAATGAGCAGTTCTTC. This sequence encodes CASSSPWDRGPNEQFF.

V is TRBV7-9 and J is TRBJ2-1, with TRBD2 identical over 7 bases. The CDR3 contains 15 residues. V gave up 1 base and J gave up 0 bases; unmatched junction bases: 0. Germline CDR1 reads SEHNR; CDR2 reads FQNEAQ (reference sequence). CDR3 protein: CASSLERGSYNEQFF. CDR3 in DNA: TGTGCCAGCAGCTTAGAGCGGGGCTCCTACAATGAGCAGTTCTTC.